This is a list of T cell receptor beta chains from one sample in a study of neoadjuvant anti-PD-1 for oral cavity cancer. Produced via immunoSEQ multiplex PCR; TCRdb's table is partial and in-frame only. This table holds about 37,000 clones, about 36% found once. The sample in question was tumor tissue, obtained after nivolumab (anti-PD-1) treatment. These receptors all come from a person aged 35-79 years with oral cavity squamous cell carcinoma. CDR3s include the opening cysteine and the closing phenylalanine or tryptophan. D genes are given only for firm matches. Some rows mark clone size as missing; the rest say once, few, many or name a class of expanded clone.

d_call j_call v_call clone_size cdr3_aa cdr3_nt
NA TRBJ2-6 TRBV14 NA CASSPLFLVSPSSRANVLTF TGTGCCAGCAGCCCACTATTTTTAGTCTCCCCTTCGTCCCGGGCCAACGTCCTGACTTTC
NA TRBJ2-5 TRBV5-1 few CASSLAQSQETQYF TGCGCCAGCAGCTTGGCGCAGAGCCAAGAGACCCAGTACTTC
NA TRBJ2-2 TRBV7-3 many CASSFGGSNTGELFF TGTGCCAGCAGCTTCGGGGGATCTAACACCGGGGAGCTGTTTTTT
NA TRBJ2-3 TRBV15 NA CATGGRDTQYF TGTGCCACCGGGGGACGGGATACGCAGTATTTT
NA TRBJ1-4 TRBV14 NA CASSPAHRRNEKLFF TGTGCCAGCAGCCCGGCTCACAGGCGAAATGAAAAACTGTTTTTT
TRBD1 TRBJ1-6 TRBV9 NA CASSSTTGYNSPLHF TGTGCCAGCAGCTCGACGACAGGGTATAATTCACCCCTCCACTTT
NA TRBJ2-7 TRBV27 NA CASSLNSAGSWDEQYF TGTGCCAGCAGTTTAAACTCGGCAGGGAGTTGGGACGAGCAGTACTTC
TRBD1 TRBJ1-5 TRBV19 few CASSNGQGAFTPQHF TGTGCCAGTAGTAACGGACAGGGGGCCTTCACGCCCCAGCATTTT
TRBD2 TRBJ2-2 TRBV5-1 many CASSWGLAGSSTGELFF TGCGCCAGCAGCTGGGGGCTAGCGGGATCTTCCACCGGGGAGCTGTTTTTT
TRBD1 TRBJ1-6 TRBV10-2 few CASSESPTGAWSSYNSPLHF TGCGCCAGCAGTGAGTCCCCGACAGGGGCTTGGAGCTCCTATAATTCACCCCTCCACTTT
NA TRBJ1-1 TRBV7-9 few CASSLRSDAEAFF TGTGCCAGCAGCTTACGCTCGGACGCTGAAGCTTTCTTT
NA TRBJ2-3 TRBV9 NA CASSGTQGQGDTQYF TGTGCCAGCAGTGGTACCCAGGGGCAGGGAGATACGCAGTATTTT
TRBD1 TRBJ2-7 TRBV6-5 NA CASSYTTGGKEQYF TGTGCCAGCAGTTACACAACAGGGGGGAAAGAGCAGTACTTC
TRBD1 TRBJ1-1 TRBV7-9 few CASSLTTGGLGAFF TGTGCCAGCAGCTTAACAACAGGGGGCTTGGGCGCTTTCTTT
NA TRBJ2-1 TRBV27 many CASSLKGLWRNEQFF TGTGCCAGCAGTTTAAAGGGTCTATGGAGGAATGAGCAGTTCTTC
NA TRBJ1-2 TRBV28 NA CASSFYSVYGYTF TGTGCCAGCAGTTTTTATTCGGTCTATGGCTACACCTTC
NA TRBJ2-1 TRBV29-1 NA CSVESRWGLSYNEQFF TGCAGCGTTGAAAGTCGCTGGGGGCTATCCTACAATGAGCAGTTCTTC
NA TRBJ2-4 TRBV29-1 few CSVEDQVDIQYF TGCAGCGTTGAAGATCAGGTCGACATTCAGTACTTC
TRBD1 TRBJ1-5 TRBV19 few CASRRDRASNQPQHF TGTGCCAGTAGGAGAGACAGGGCTAGCAATCAGCCCCAGCATTTT
NA TRBJ1-1 TRBV5-1 NA CASSVQGNTEAFF TGCGCCAGCAGCGTACAGGGTAACACTGAAGCTTTCTTT
NA TRBJ2-2 TRBV9 NA CASSPRGLGSTGELFF TGTGCCAGCAGCCCCCGTGGGTTGGGGTCCACCGGGGAGCTGTTTTTT
TRBD1 TRBJ1-6 TRBV19 many CASSMTRGLNSPLHF TGTGCCAGTAGTATGACCAGGGGGTTGAATTCACCCCTCCACTTT
NA TRBJ2-7 TRBV2 many CASRVSAGRVADYEQYF TGTGCCAGCAGAGTCTCGGCGGGCAGGGTGGCCGACTACGAGCAGTACTTC
TRBD2 TRBJ2-1 TRBV9 NA CASSPRVAGGNEQFF TGTGCCAGCAGCCCTCGGGTAGCGGGAGGCAATGAGCAGTTCTTC
TRBD2 TRBJ2-7 TRBV15 NA CATSSVSASGYEQYF TGTGCCACCAGCTCGGTCAGTGCTAGCGGTTACGAGCAGTACTTC
NA TRBJ1-3 TRBV28 few CASSLTGWSSGNTIYF TGTGCCAGCAGTTTAACGGGTTGGAGCTCTGGAAACACCATATATTTT
NA TRBJ1-2 TRBV6-6 NA CASNYAGTHYGYTF TGTGCCAGCAACTATGCGGGGACGCACTATGGCTACACCTTC
NA TRBJ2-1 TRBV6-1 few CASRDRSGNEQFF TGTGCCAGCAGAGACCGTAGCGGCAATGAGCAGTTCTTC
TRBD2 TRBJ2-2 TRBV9 NA CASSVPQAGANTGELFF TGTGCCAGCAGCGTACCCCAAGCGGGAGCGAACACCGGGGAGCTGTTTTTT